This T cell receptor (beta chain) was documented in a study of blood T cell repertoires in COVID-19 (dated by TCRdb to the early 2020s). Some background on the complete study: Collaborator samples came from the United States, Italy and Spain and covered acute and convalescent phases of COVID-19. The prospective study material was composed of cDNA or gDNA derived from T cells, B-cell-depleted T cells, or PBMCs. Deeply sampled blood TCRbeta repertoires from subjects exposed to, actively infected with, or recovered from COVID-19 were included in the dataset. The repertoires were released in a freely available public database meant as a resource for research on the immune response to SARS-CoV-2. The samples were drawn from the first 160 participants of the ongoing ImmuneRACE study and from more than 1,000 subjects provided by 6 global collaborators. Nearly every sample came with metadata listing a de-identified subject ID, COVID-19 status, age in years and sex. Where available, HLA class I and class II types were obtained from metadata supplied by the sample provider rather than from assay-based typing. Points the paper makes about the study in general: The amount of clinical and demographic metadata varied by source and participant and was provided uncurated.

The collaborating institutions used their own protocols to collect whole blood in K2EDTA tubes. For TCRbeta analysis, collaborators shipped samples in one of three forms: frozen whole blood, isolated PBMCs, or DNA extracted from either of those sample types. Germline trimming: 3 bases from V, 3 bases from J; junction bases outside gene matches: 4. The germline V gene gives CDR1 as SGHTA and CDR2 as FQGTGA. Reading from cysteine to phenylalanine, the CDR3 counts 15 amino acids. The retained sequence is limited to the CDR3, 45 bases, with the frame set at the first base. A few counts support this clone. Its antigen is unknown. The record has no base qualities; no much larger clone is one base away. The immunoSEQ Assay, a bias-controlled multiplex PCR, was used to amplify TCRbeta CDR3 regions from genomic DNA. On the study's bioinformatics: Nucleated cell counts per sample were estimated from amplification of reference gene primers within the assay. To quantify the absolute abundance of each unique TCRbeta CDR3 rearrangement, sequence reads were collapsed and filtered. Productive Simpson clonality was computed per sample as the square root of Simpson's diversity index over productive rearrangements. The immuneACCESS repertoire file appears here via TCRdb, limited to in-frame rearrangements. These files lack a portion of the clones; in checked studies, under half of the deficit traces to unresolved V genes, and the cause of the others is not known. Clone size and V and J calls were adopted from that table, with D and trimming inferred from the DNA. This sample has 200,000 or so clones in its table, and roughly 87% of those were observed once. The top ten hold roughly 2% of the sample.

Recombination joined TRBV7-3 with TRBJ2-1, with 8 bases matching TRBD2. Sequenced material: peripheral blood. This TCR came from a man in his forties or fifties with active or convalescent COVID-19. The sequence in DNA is TGTGCCAGCAGCTTCCTAGCGGGTGACTACAATGAGCAGTTCTTC. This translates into CASSFLAGDYNEQFF.